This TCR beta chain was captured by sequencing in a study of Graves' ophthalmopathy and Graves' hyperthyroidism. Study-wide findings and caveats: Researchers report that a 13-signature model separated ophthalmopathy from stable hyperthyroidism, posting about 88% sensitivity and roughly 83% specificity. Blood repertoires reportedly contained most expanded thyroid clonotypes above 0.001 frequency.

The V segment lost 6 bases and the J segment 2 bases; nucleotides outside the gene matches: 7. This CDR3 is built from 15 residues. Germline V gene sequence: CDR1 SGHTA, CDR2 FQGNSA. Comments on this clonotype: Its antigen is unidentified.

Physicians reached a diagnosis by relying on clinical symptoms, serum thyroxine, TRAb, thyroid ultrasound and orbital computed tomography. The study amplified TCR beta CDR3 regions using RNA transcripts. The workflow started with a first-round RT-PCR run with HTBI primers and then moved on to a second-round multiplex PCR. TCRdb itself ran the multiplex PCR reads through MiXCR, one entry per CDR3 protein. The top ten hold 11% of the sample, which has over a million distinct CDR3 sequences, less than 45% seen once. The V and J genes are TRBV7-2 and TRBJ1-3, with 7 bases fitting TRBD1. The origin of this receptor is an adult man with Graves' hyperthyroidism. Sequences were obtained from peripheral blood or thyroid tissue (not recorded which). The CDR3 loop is CASRRDSHPGNTIYF. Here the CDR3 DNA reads TGTGCCAGCAGAAGGGACAGTCACCCTGGAAACACCATATATTTT.